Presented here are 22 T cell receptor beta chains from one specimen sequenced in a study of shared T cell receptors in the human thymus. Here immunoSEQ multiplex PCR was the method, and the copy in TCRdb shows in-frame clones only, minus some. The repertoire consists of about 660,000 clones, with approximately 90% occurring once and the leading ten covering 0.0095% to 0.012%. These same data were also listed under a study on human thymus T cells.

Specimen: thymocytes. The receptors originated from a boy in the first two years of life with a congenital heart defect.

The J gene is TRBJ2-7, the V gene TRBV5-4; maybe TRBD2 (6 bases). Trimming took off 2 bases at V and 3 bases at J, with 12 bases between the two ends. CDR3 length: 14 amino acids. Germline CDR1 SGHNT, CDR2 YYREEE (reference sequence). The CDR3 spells CASSLTGDHYEQYF. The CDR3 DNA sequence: TGTGCCAGCAGCTTAACGGGAGACCACTACGAGCAGTACTTC.

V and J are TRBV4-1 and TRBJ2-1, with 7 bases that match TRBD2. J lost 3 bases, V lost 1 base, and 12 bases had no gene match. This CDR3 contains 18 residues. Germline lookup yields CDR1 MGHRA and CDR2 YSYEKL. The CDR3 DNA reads TGCGCCAGCAGCCAAGTGTTGGGGGAGGGCCGGGTCTACAATGAGCAGTTCTTC. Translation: CASSQVLGEGRVYNEQFF.

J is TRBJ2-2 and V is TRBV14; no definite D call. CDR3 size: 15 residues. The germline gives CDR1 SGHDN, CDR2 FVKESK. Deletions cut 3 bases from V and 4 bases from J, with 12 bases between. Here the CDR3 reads CASSQEIDSTGELFF. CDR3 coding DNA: TGTGCCAGCAGCCAGGAGATCGATTCCACCGGGGAGCTGTTTTTT.

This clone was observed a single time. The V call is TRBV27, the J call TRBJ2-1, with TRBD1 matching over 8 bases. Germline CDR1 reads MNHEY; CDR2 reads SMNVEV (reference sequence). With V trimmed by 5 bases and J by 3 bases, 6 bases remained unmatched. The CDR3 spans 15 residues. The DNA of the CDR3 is TGTGCCAGCAGTCCGGACAGGGTAGGCTACAATGAGCAGTTCTTC. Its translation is CASSPDRVGYNEQFF.

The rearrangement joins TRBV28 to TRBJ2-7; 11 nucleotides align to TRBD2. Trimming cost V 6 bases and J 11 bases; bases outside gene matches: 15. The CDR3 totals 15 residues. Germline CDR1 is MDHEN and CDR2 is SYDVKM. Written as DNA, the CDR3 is TGTGCCAGCAGCCCCGGACTAGCGGGCAGGTTAACGGAGTACTTC. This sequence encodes CASSPGLAGRLTEYF.

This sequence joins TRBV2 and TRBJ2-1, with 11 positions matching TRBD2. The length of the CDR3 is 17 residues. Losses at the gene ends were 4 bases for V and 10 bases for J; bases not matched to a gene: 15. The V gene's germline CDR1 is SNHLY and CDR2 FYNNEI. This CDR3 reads CASSAVAGGGIVGEQFF. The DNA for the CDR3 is TGTGCCAGCAGTGCGGTAGCGGGAGGGGGTATAGTCGGGGAGCAGTTCTTC.

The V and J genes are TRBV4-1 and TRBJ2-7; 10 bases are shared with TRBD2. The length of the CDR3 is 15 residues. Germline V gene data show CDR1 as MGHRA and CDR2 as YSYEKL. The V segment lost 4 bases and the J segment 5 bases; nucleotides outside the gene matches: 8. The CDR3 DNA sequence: TGCGCCAGCAGCCCCAAGCGGGAGGGCCTCGACGAGCAGTACTTC. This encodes CASSPKREGLDEQYF.

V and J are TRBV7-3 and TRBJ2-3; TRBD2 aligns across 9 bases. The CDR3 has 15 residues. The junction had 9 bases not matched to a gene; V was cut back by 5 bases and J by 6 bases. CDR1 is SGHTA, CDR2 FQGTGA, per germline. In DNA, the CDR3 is TGTGCCAGCAGCCGCGGCGGCGGGAGGGGGGATACGCAGTATTTT. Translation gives CASSRGGGRGDTQYF.

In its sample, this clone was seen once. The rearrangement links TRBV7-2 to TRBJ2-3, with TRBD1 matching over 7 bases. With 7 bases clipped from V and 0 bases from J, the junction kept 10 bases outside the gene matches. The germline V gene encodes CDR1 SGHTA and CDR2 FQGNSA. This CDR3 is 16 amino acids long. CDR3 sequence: CASTQTGTTSTDTQYF. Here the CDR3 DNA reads TGTGCCAGCACCCAGACAGGGACCACTAGCACAGATACGCAGTATTTT.

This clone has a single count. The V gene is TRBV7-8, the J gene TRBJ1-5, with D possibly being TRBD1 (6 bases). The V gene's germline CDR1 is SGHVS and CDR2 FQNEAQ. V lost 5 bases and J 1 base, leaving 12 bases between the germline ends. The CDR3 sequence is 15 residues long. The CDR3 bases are TGTGCCAGCAGCGGAGGGGGGGCGAGCAATCAGCCCCAGCATTTT. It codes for CASSGGGASNQPQHF. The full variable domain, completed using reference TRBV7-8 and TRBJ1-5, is GAGVSQSPRYKVAKRGQDVALRCDPISGHVSLFWYQQALGQGPEFLTYFQNEAQLDKSGLPSDRFFAERPEGSVSTLKIQRTQQEDSAVYLCASSGGGASNQPQHFGDGTRLSIL.

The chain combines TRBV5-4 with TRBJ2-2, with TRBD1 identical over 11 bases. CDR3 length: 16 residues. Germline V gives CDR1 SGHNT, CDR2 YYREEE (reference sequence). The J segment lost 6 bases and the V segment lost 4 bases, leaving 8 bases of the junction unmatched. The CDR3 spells CASSPTGQGAAGELFF. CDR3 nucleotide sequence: TGTGCCAGCAGCCCTACCGGACAGGGGGCCGCCGGGGAGCTGTTTTTT.

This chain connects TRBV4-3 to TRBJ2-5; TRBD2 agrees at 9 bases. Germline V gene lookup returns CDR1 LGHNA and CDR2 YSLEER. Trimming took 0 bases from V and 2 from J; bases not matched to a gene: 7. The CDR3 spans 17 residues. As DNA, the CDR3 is TGCGCCAGCAGCCAAGAGATTAGCGGGAGAACACAAGAGACCCAGTACTTC. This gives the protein CASSQEISGRTQETQYF.

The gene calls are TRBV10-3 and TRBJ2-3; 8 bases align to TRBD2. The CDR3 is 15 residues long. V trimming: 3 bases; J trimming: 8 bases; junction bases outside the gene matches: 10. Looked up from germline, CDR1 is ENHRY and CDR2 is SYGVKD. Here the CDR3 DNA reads TGTGCCATCAGTGAATCCCAGCGGGGGCCGGGTACGCAGTATTTT. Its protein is CAISESQRGPGTQYF.

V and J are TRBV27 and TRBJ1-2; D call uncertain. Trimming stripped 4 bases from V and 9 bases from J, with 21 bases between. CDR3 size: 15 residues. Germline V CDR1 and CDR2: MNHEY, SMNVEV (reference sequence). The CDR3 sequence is CASSSPRPIRGSYTF. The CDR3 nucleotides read TGTGCCAGCAGTTCCCCCAGACCCATTCGAGGAAGCTACACCTTC.

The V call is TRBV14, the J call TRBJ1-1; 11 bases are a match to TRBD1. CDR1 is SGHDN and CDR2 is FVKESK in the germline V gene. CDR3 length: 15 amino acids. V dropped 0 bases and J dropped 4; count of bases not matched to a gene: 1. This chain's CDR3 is CASSQDGQGATEAFF. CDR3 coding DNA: TGTGCCAGCAGCCAAGATGGACAGGGGGCCACTGAAGCTTTCTTT.

CDR3 protein: CAWRPGGRGFNQPQHF. In DNA, the CDR3 is TGTGCCTGGAGGCCGGGGGGGAGGGGGTTCAATCAGCCCCAGCATTTT. The rearrangement joins TRBV30 to TRBJ1-5; TRBD1 is a possible D gene (6 bases). Looked up from germline, CDR1 is GTSNPN and CDR2 is SVGIG (reference sequence). V was trimmed by 3 bases and J by 3 bases, leaving 18 bases between them. CDR3 length: 16 amino acids.

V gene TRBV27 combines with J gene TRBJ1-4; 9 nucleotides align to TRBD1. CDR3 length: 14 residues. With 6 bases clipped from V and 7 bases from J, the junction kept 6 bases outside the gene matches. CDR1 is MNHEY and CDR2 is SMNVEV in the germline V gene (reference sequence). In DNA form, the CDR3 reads TGTGCCAGCAGGGCGGGACAGGGAGTTGAAAAACTGTTTTTT. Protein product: CASRAGQGVEKLFF.

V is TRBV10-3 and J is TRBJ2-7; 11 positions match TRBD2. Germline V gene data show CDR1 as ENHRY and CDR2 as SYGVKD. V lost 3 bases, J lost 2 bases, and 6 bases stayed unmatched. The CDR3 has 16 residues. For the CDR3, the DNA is TGTGCCATCAGTGACCCTACTAGCGGGGGTGCCTACGAGCAGTACTTC. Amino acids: CAISDPTSGGAYEQYF.

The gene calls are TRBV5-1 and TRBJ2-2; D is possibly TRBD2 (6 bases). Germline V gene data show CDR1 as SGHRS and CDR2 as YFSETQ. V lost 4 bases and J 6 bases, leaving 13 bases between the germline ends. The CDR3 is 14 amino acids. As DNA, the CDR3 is TGCGCCAGCAGCGGAAGACTAGGATCCGGGGAGCTGTTTTTT. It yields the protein CASSGRLGSGELFF.

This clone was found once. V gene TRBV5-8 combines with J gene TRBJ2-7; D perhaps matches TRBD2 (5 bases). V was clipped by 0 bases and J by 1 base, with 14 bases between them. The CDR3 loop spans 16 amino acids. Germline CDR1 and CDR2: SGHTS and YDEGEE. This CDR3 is CASSLAEAPGSYEQYF. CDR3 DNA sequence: TGTGCCAGCAGCTTGGCGGAGGCCCCTGGTTCCTACGAGCAGTACTTC.

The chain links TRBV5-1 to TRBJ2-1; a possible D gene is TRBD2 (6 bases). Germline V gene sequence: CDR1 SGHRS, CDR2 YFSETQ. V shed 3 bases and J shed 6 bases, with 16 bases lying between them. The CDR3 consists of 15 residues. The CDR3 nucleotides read TGCGCCAGCAGCTGTGCGGAGGGCCAGACCAATGAGCAGTTCTTC. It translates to CASSCAEGQTNEQFF.

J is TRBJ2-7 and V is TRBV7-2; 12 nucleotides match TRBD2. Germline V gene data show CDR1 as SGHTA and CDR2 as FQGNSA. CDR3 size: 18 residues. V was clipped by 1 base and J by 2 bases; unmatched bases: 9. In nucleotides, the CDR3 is TGTGCCAGCAGCTTAGGAGCTAGCGGGAGGGTTAGAACCTACGAGCAGTACTTC. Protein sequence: CASSLGASGRVRTYEQYF. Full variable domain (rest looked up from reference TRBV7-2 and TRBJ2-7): GAGVSQSPSNKVTEKGKDVELRCDPISGHTALYWYRQSLGQGLEFLIYFQGNSAPDKSGLPSDRFSAERTGGSVSTLTIQRTQQEDSAVYLCASSLGASGRVRTYEQYFGPGTRLTVT.